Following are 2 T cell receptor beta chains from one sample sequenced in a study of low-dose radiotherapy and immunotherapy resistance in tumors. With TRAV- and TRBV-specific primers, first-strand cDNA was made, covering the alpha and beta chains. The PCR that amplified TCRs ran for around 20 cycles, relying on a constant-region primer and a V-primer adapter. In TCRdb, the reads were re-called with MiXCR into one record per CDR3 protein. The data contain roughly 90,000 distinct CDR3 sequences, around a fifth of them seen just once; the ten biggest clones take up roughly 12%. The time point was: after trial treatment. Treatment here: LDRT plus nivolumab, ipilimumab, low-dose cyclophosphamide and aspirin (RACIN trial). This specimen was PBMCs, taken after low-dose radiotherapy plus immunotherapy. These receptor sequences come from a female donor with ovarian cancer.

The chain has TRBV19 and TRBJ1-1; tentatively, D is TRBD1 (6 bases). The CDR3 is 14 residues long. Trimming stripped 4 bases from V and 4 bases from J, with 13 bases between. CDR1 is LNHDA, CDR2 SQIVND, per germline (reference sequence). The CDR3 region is CASSTLGTPTEAFF. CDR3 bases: TGTGCCAGTAGTACCCTCGGGACACCCACTGAAGCTTTCTTT.

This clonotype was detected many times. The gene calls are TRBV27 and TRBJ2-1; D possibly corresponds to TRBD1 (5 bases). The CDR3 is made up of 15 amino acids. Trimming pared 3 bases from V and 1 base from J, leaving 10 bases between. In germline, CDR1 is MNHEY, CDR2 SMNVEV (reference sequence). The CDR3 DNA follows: TGTGCCAGCAGTTTCAGGGCAGTATCCTACAATGAGCAGTTCTTC. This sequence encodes CASSFRAVSYNEQFF.